This passage covers 16 T cell receptor beta chains from one sample sequenced in a study of identical twins (dated by TCRdb to 2015 to 2016). The library came from 5' RACE. Sequencing took place on an Illumina HiSeq 2000. The public reads were run again by TCRdb, first through fastp at Q25 and then through MiXCR, and only productive beta chains were kept. Rows matching on CDR3 protein sequence are summarized as one entry with the most common DNA and genes. In all, the sample holds hundreds of thousands of distinct CDR3 sequences, and roughly 6.2% of those were seen once. The top ten constitute approximately 2% of the sample. The sample was naive T cells sorted from blood. This specimen's cell subset or site label, interpreted: cells isolated with a human naive T-cell isolation kit. The receptors originated from a man younger than 30 in good health.

This clonotype was counted only a few times. The chain recombines TRBV15 with TRBJ2-1, with a weak D call TRBD2 (6 bases). Germline CDR1 reads LNHNV; CDR2 reads YYDKDF (reference sequence). The CDR3 is 14 amino acids. Between the trimmed V and J ends, which lost 0 bases and 7 bases, there was a span of 10 bases. CDR3 protein: CATSRDTSINEQFF. As DNA, the CDR3 is TGTGCCACCAGCAGAGATACTAGCATAAATGAGCAGTTCTTC. The variable domain in full, completed from reference TRBV15 and TRBJ2-1, reads DAMVIQNPRYQVTQFGKPVTLSCSQTLNHNVMYWYQQKSSQAPKLLFHYYDKDFNNEADTPDNFQSRRPNTSFCFLDIRSPGLGDTAMYLCATSRDTSINEQFFGPGTRLTVL.

This clonotype has a handful of counts. In DNA form, the CDR3 reads TGCAGTGCTGAGGGACAGGGGACTGGGGCCAACGTCCTGACTTTC. Translated, it gives CSAEGQGTGANVLTF. The chain links TRBV20-1 to TRBJ2-6; 10 bases agree with TRBD1. The CDR3 consists of 15 residues. From germline, CDR1 is DFQATT and CDR2 SNEGSKA (reference sequence). J was trimmed by 2 bases and V by 5 bases; bases with no gene match: 3.

This chain links TRBV11-2 with TRBJ2-3; D gene unclear. The germline CDR1 and CDR2 sequences are SGHAT and FQNNGV. V dropped 0 bases and J dropped 6 bases, with 16 bases sitting between them. This CDR3 spans 16 amino acids. CDR3 region: CASSLDKALLVDTQYF. The CDR3 DNA follows: TGTGCCAGCAGCTTAGATAAGGCGCTCCTGGTGGATACGCAGTATTTT.

The sample holds many counts of this clonotype. This sequence joins TRBV29-1 and TRBJ2-1; the D is unclear. The CDR3 has 14 residues. Trimming cost V 7 bases and J 4 bases, with 17 bases left between them. CDR1 and CDR2 from the germline V gene are SQVTM and ANQGSEA. CDR3 nucleotides: TGCAGCGCTAGGTCTCGCGGACGGTACAATGAGCAGTTCTTC. It translates to CSARSRGRYNEQFF.

CDR3 coding DNA: TGTGCCAGCAGTCAAGACGCTGCCTACGAGCAGTACTTC. It is translated as CASSQDAAYEQYF. This chain joins TRBV12-3 or TRBV12-4 and TRBJ2-7, with D unclear. CDR3 length equals 13 residues. V gave up 5 bases and J gave up 2 bases, with 10 bases separating them.

This clonotype has more than one count but fewer than ten. The rearrangement joins TRBV3-1 to TRBJ1-1; no definite D call. The V end was cut by 1 base, the J end by 6 bases, with 9 bases between. The CDR3 loop spans 13 amino acids. In germline, CDR1 is LGHDT, CDR2 YNNKEL (reference sequence). CDR3 bases: TGTGCCAGCAGCCAAGGCACCTTCTCTGAAGCTTTCTTT. Its translation: CASSQGTFSEAFF.

This clonotype was detected many times. The chain links TRBV7-2 to TRBJ2-5; TRBD1 matches 10 bases. In germline, CDR1 is SGHTA, CDR2 FQGNSA. The CDR3 is made up of 15 amino acids. The junction had 6 bases not matched to a gene; V was cut back by 6 bases and J by 2 bases. The CDR3 spells CASRRDRGLQETQYF. The CDR3 coding sequence is TGTGCCAGCAGGCGGGACAGGGGACTACAAGAGACCCAGTACTTC. Filled out from reference TRBV7-2 and TRBJ2-5, the complete variable domain reads GAGVSQSPSNKVTEKGKDVELRCDPISGHTALYWYRQSLGQGLEFLIYFQGNSAPDKSGLPSDRFSAERTGGSVSTLTIQRTQQEDSAVYLCASRRDRGLQETQYFGPGTRLLVL.

In its sample, this clonotype was seen a few times. The chain employs TRBV20-1 and TRBJ2-1, with 10 positions matching TRBD2. Germline assignment: CDR1 DFQATT and CDR2 SNEGSKA (reference sequence). This CDR3 is built from 16 residues. Unmatched junction bases numbered 2, after V lost 0 bases and J lost 0 bases. The CDR3 loop reads CSARDPSGSSYNEQFF. The CDR3 DNA sequence: TGCAGTGCTAGAGACCCTAGCGGGAGCTCCTACAATGAGCAGTTCTTC.

The table lists this clonotype with many counts. This rearrangement joins TRBV20-1 to TRBJ2-5; 8 bases agree with TRBD1. The CDR3 sequence is 15 residues long. The germline CDR1 and CDR2 sequences are DFQATT and SNEGSKA (reference sequence). Losses at the gene ends were 2 bases for V and 4 bases for J; bases not matched to a gene: 9. CDR3 coding DNA: TGCAGTGCTAGACAACAGACAGGGGCGCGAGAGACCCAGTACTTC. This sequence encodes CSARQQTGARETQYF.

This clonotype appeared a few times. V gene TRBV6-4 combines with J gene TRBJ2-5; TRBD1 agrees at 7 bases. This CDR3 is built from 15 residues. Germline V gene lookup returns CDR1 MRHNA and CDR2 SNTAGT. After removal of 6 bases from V and 1 base from J, the junction contained 8 bases not matched to a gene. This CDR3 is CASSLSRGSQETQYF. The CDR3 nucleotides are TGTGCCAGCAGCCTCAGCAGGGGGAGCCAAGAGACCCAGTACTTC.

The chain recombines TRBV11-2 with TRBJ1-4; no clear D gene. This CDR3 comprises 16 residues. The V and J ends lost 2 bases and 3 bases respectively, with 13 bases between them. Per the germline V gene, CDR1 is SGHAT and CDR2 is FQNNGV. The CDR3 is CASSLTQLASNEKLFF. Here the CDR3 DNA reads TGTGCCAGCAGCTTAACCCAGCTCGCATCTAATGAAAAACTGTTTTTT. The full variable domain, in which reference TRBV11-2 and TRBJ1-4 provide the parts outside the CDR3, is EAGVAQSPRYKIIEKRQSVAFWCNPISGHATLYWYQQILGQGPKLLIQFQNNGVVDDSQLPKDRFSAERLKGVDSTLKIQPAKLEDSAVYLCASSLTQLASNEKLFFGSGTQLSVL.

This clonotype has just a few counts. The CDR3 region is CASSWNGRGTDGYTF. For the CDR3, the DNA is TGTGCCAGCAGTTGGAATGGCAGGGGCACCGATGGCTACACCTTC. The chain uses TRBV28 and TRBJ1-2, with D tentatively TRBD1 (6 bases). The germline V gene has CDR1 MDHEN and CDR2 SYDVKM. The CDR3 covers 15 residues. The germline V and J ends were trimmed by 4 bases and 6 bases, with 18 bases remaining between them.

This clonotype has just a few counts. The V and J genes are TRBV5-5 and TRBJ2-7; TRBD2 matches at 7 bases. Germline loops: CDR1 SGHKS, CDR2 YYEKEE (reference sequence). The CDR3 extends over 15 amino acids. The V segment lost 0 bases and the J segment 7 bases; nucleotides outside the gene matches: 10. As DNA, the CDR3 is TGTGCCAGCAGCTTGGTGGGGGAGGGCGGATCGGAGCAGTACTTC. Translated, it gives CASSLVGEGGSEQYF.

This clonotype was seen only a few times. The V call is TRBV3-1, the J call TRBJ2-3; TRBD2 aligns across 8 bases. The V segment lost 5 bases and the J segment 4 bases; nucleotides outside the gene matches: 8. The CDR3 has 15 residues. Germline lookup yields CDR1 LGHDT and CDR2 YNNKEL (reference sequence). The CDR3 here is CASSTTSGAADTQYF. The CDR3 nucleotides read TGTGCCAGCAGCACTACTAGCGGAGCAGCAGATACGCAGTATTTT.

This clonotype was seen ten or more times. This chain connects TRBV27 to TRBJ2-1; 7 bases map to TRBD1. The CDR3 has 13 residues. The germline V gene has CDR1 MNHEY and CDR2 SMNVEV (reference sequence). The V segment lost 6 bases and the J segment 9 bases; nucleotides outside the gene matches: 8. The CDR3 nucleotides read TGTGCCAGCAGCGAGACAGGGTTACCTGAGCAGTTCTTC. Translated: CASSETGLPEQFF.

This clonotype was seen at least ten times. The rearrangement uses TRBV9 and TRBJ1-2, with TRBD1 as a possible D gene (6 bases). This CDR3 contains 17 residues. Per the germline V gene, CDR1 is SGDLS and CDR2 is YYNGEE. Deletions cut 0 bases from V and 0 bases from J, with 15 bases between. CDR3 amino acids: CASSVAPDRSSNYGYTF. The DNA for the CDR3 is TGTGCCAGCAGCGTAGCCCCGGACAGATCTTCTAACTATGGCTACACCTTC.